The source of this T cell receptor (beta chain) is a study of OX40 agonist ivuxolimab in advanced cancers. Data came from immunoSEQ multiplex PCR; TCRdb stores just in-frame clones and leaves some out. This repertoire shows roughly 14,000 clones, around 64% found once; its top ten account for about 8.4%. The V and J ends lost 7 bases and 2 bases respectively, with 12 bases between them. The CDR3 consists of 13 residues. CDR1 and CDR2 from the germline V gene are ENHRY and SYGVKD. The source material was CD4+ or CD8+ T cells sorted from blood, sampled in a trial of the OX40 agonist ivuxolimab. This sequence was found in an adult with an advanced solid tumor such as melanoma, head and neck, liver or kidney cancer. V gene TRBV10-3 combines with J gene TRBJ2-7; maybe TRBD1 (5 bases). The CDR3 nucleotides are TGTGCCATCATGGGCAGGGTACCCTACGAGCAGTACTTC. It specifies CAIMGRVPYEQYF.